This TCR beta chain was identified during a study of cytomegalovirus exposure and HLA in healthy donors (dated by TCRdb to the late 2010s). In the study overall: According to a later analysis, the 120 or so validation repertoires were produced on the same platform as the approximately 610 repertoires of the first cohort. The study aimed to test whether cataloging public T cell receptors could reveal signatures of past pathogen exposure. In addition to the first cohort of approximately 650 subjects, a separate validation cohort of 120 different subjects was used. To predict cytomegalovirus infection status, the study brought together high-throughput TCR immunosequencing, statistical association of individual TCRs with disease status, and machine learning. Study-wide findings and limitations: Of the cluster scores, roughly 95% were above 0 in a later analysis, which found that TCRs clustered in the first cohort also tended to co-occur in the roughly 130 validation repertoires. The study listed around 160 TCR beta chains as associated with cytomegalovirus. The classifier was reported to diagnose cytomegalovirus status with high specificity and sensitivity in both the original and validation cohorts. In vitro tests confirmed that a few of the cytomegalovirus-associated TCR beta chains recognize cytomegalovirus antigens. Most TCR sequences were seen in very few donors, while some public TCRs were found in many individuals. A later analysis had no HLA typing for the validation cohort, so co-occurrence there was scored across all 130 or so repertoires. It was suggested by the authors that the approach could potentially be generalized to other disease states and immunological phenotypes.

Libraries were made using the immunoSEQ multiplex PCR assay. As for how the authors treated the data: To diagnose cytomegalovirus status from the catalog of TCR beta chain sequences, a statistical classification framework was built. TCRdb limited this immuneACCESS table to in-frame rearrangements with V and J called. A share of clones is missing; checked studies link under half to unresolved V genes, and the rest is unexplained. For V, J and clone size, that table is used; D and trimming come from the DNA. The sample profile shows tens of thousands of clones; roughly 94% of them were found once. The ten largest account for more than 1.2% of the sample. The donors belonged to the validation cohort of over a hundred subjects, which was separate from the 666-subject first cohort. The CDR3 starts with the cysteine, ends with the phenylalanine, and has 13 residues. Only the CDR3 DNA is retained, 39 bases long and in frame from the first base. CDR1 and CDR2 are read off the germline V gene as MRHNA and SNTAGT. V ends up 6 bases short and J 2 bases short, with an unmatched junction base count of 3.

Concerning this clone: Its specific antigen is unknown. Within one base of it there is no much larger clone, and no base qualities were kept.

The specimen was PBMCs. The chain uses TRBV6-4 and TRBJ1-2; 7 of the junction bases match TRBD1. This clonotype was obtained from a young man in good health and CMV-seropositive. The CDR3 region has the sequence CASSEGQNYGYTF. The DNA sequence is as follows: TGTGCCAGCAGCGAGGGACAGAACTATGGCTACACCTTC.